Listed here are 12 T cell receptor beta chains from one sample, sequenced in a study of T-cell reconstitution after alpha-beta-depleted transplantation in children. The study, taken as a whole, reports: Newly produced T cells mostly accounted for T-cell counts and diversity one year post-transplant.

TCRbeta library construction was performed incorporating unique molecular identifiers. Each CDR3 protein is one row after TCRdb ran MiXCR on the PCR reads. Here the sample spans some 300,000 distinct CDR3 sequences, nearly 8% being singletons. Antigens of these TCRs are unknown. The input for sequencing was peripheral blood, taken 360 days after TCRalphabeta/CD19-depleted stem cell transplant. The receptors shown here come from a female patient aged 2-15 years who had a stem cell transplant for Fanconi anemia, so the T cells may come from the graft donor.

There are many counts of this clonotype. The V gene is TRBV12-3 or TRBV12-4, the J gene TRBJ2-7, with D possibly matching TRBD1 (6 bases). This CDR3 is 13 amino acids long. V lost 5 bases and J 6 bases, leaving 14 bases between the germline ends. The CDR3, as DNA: TGTGCCAGCAGTCGCATACAGGGTCTCGAGCAGTACTTC. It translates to CASSRIQGLEQYF.

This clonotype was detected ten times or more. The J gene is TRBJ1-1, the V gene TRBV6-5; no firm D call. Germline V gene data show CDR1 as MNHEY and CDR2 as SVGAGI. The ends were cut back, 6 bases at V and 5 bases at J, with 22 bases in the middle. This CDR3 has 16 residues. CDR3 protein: CASRATGSWGRTEAFF. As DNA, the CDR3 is TGTGCCAGCAGGGCTACGGGGAGTTGGGGAAGAACTGAAGCTTTCTTT.

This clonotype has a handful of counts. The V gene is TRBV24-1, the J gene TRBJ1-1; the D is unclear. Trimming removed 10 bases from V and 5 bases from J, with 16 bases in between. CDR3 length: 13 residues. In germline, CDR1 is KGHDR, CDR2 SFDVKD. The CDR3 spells CATPNTDYTEAFF. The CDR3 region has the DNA TGTGCCACTCCGAACACCGACTATACTGAAGCTTTCTTT.

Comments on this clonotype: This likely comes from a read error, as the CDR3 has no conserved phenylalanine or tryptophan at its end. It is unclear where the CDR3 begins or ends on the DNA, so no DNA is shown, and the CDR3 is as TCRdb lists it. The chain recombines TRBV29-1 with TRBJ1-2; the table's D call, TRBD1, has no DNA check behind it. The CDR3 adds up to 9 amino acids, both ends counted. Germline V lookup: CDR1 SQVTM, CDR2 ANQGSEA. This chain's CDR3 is CSVPGTGVS.

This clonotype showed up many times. The CDR3: CASSPRGGHLNTEAFF. CDR3 bases: TGTGCCAGCAGTCCGAGGGGAGGACATTTGAACACTGAAGCTTTCTTT. The J gene is TRBJ1-1, the V gene TRBV7-9, with D possibly TRBD1 on 5 matching bases. Per the germline V gene, CDR1 is SEHNR and CDR2 is FQNEAQ (reference sequence). Trimming took 6 bases from V and 0 from J, leaving 17 bases between them. The CDR3 covers 16 residues.

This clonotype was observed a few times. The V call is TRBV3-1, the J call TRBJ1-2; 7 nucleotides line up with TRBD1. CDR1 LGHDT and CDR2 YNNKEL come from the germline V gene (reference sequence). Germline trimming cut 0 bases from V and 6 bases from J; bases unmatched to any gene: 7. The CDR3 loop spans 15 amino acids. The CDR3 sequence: CASSQDGGGGDGYTF. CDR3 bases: TGTGCCAGCAGCCAAGATGGTGGAGGGGGCGATGGCTACACCTTC.

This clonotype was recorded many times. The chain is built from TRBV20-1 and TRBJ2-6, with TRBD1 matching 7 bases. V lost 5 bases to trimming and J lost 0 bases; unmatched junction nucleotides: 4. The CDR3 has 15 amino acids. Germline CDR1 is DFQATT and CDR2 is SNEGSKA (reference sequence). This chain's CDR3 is CSASTGPSGANVLTF. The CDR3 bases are TGCAGTGCTTCGACAGGGCCCTCTGGGGCCAACGTCCTGACTTTC.

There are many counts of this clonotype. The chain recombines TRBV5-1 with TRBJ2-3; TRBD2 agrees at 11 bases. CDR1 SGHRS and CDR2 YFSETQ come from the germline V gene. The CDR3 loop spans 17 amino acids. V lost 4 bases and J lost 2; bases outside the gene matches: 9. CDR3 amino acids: CASSPHTSGRPTDTQYF. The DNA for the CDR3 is TGCGCCAGCAGCCCCCACACTAGCGGGAGACCCACAGATACGCAGTATTTT.

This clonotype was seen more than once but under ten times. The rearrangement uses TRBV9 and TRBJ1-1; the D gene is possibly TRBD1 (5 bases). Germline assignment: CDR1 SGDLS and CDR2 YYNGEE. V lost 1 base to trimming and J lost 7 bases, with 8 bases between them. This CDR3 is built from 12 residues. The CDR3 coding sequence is TGTGCCAGCAGCGTAAAGCAGGGTGAAGCTTTCTTT. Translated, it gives CASSVKQGEAFF. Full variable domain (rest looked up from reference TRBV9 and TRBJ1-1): DSGVTQTPKHLITATGQRVTLRCSPRSGDLSVYWYQQSLDQGLQFLIQYYNGEERAKGNILERFSAQQFPDLHSELNLSSLELGDSALYFCASSVKQGEAFFGQGTRLTVV.

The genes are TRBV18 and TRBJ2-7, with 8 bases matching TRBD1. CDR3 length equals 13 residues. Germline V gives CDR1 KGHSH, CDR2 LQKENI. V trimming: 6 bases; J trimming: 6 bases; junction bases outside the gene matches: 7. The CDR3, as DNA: TGTGCCAGCTCTATAGAAGACAGGGGCGAGCAGTACGTC. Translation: CASSIEDRGEQYV.

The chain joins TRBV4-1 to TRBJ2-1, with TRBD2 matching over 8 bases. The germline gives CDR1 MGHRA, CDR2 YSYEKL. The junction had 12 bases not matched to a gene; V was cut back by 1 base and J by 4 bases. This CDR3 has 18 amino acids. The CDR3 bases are TGCGCCAGCAGCCAAGGAAGTAGGAGACTAGCGAGATACAATGAGCAGTTCTTC. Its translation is CASSQGSRRLARYNEQFF.

The DNA for the CDR3 is TGTGCCAGCAATTCTGGGGCCAACGTCCTGACTTTC. This gives the protein CASNSGANVLTF. The chain couples TRBV25-1 to TRBJ2-6; D call uncertain. The V end lost 7 bases, the J end lost 1 base, and 2 bases lay between the germline ends. The CDR3 is 12 amino acids. Looked up from germline, CDR1 is MGHDK and CDR2 is SYGVNS.